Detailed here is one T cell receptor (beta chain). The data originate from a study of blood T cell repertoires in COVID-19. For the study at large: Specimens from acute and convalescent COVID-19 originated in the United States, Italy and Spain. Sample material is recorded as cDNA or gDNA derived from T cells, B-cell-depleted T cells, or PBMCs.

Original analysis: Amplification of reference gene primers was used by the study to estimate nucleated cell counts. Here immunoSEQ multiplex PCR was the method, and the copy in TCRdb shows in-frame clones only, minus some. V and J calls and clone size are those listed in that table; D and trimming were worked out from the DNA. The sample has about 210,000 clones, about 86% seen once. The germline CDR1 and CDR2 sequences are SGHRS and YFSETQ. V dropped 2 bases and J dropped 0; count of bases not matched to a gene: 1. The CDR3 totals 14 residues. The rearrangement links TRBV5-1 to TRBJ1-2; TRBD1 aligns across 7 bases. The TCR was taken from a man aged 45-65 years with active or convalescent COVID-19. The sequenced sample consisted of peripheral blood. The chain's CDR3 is CASSLQGPNYGYTF. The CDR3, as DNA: TGCGCCAGCAGCTTACAGGGGCCTAACTATGGCTACACCTTC.